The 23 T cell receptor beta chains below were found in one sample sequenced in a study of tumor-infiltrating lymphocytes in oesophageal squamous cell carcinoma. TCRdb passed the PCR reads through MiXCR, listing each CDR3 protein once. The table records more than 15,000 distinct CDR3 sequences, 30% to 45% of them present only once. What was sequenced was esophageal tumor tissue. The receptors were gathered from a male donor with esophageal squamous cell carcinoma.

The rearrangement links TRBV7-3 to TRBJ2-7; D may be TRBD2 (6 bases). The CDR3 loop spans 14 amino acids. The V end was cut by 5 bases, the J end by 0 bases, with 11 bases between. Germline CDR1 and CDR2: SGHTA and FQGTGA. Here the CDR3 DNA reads TGTGCCAGCAGCCCTTGGGAGGACTCCTACGAGCAGTACTTC. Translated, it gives CASSPWEDSYEQYF. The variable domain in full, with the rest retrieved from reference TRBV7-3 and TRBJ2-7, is GAGVSQTPSNKVTEKGKYVELRCDPISGHTALYWYRQSLGQGPEFLIYFQGTGAADDSGLPNDRFFAVRPEGSVSTLKIQRTERGDSAVYLCASSPWEDSYEQYFGPGTRLTVT.

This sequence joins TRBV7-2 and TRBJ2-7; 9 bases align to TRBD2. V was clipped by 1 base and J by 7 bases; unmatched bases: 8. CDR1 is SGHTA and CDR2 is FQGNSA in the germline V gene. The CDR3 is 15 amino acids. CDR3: CASSLGGTSSREQYF. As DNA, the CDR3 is TGTGCCAGCAGCTTAGGAGGGACTAGCTCTCGGGAGCAGTACTTC.

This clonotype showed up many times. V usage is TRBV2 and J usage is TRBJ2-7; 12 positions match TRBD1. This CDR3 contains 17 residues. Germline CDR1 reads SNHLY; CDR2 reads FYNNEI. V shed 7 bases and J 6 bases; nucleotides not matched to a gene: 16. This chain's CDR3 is CASTLPGQGAGGAEQYF. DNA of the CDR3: TGTGCCAGCACCCTACCGGGACAGGGGGCCGGGGGAGCCGAGCAGTACTTC.

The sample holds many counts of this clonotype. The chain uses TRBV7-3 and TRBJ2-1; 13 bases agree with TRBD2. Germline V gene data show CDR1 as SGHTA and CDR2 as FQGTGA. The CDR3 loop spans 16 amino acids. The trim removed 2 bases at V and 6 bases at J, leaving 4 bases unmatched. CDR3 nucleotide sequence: TGTGCCAGCAGCTTATCCTGGACTAGCGGGGGCAATGAGCAGTTCTTC. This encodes CASSLSWTSGGNEQFF.

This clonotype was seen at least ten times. The CDR3 coding sequence is TGTGCCAGCAGCTTATGGGTTAGCGGGGGGTCGTACAATGAGCAGTTCTTC. Protein: CASSLWVSGGSYNEQFF. The rearrangement links TRBV7-3 to TRBJ2-1; TRBD2 matches at 10 bases. Germline lookup yields CDR1 SGHTA and CDR2 FQGTGA. With V trimmed by 2 bases and J by 4 bases, 8 bases remained unmatched. CDR3 length: 17 amino acids. The complete variable domain, with remaining parts taken from reference TRBV7-3 and TRBJ2-1, reads GAGVSQTPSNKVTEKGKYVELRCDPISGHTALYWYRQSLGQGPEFLIYFQGTGAADDSGLPNDRFFAVRPEGSVSTLKIQRTERGDSAVYLCASSLWVSGGSYNEQFFGPGTRLTVL.

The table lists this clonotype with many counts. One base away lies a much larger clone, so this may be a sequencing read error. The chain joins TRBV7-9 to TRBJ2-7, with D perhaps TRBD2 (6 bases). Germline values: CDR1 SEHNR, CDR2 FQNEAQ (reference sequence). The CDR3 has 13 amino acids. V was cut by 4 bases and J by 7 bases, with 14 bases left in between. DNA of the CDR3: TGTGCCAGCAGCTCCGGGACTCACAATGAGCAGTACTTC. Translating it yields CASSSGTHNEQYF.

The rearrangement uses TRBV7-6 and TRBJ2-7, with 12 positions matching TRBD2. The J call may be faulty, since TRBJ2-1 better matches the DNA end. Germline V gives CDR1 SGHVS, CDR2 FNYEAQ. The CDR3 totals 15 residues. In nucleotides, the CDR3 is TGTGCCAGCAGTCCCTGGACTAGCGGGAACAATGAGCAGTTCTTC. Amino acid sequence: CASSPWTSGNNEQFF.

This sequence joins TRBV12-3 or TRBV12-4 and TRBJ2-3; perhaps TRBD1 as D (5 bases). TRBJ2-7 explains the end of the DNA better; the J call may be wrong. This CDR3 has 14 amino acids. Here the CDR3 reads CASSLGQGPYEQYF. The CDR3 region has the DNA TGTGCCAGCAGTTTGGGGCAGGGCCCCTACGAGCAGTACTTC.

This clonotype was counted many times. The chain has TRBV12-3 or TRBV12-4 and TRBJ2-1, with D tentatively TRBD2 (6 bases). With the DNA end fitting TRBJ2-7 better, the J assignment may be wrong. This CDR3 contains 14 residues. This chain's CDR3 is CASAHGSSYNEQYF. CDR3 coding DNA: TGTGCCAGCGCCCACGGGAGCTCCTACAATGAGCAGTACTTC.

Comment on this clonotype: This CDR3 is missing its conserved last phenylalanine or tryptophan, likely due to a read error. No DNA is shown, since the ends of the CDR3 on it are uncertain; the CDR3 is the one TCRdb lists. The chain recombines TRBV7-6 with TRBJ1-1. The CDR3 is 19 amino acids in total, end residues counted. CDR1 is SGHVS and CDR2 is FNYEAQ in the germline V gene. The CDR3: CASSLGTSVSPTMSSSSGQ.

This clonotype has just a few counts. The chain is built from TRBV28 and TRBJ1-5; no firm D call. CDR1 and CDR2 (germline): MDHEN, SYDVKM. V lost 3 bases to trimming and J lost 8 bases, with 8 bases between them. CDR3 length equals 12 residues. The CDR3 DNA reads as TGTGCCAGCAGTTTTTTCGGAAAGCCCCAGCATTTT. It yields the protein CASSFFGKPQHF.

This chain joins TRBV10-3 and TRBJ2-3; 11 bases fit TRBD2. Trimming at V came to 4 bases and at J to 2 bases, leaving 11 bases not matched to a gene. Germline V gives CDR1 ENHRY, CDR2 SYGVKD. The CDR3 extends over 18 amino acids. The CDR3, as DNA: TGTGCCATCAGTGTGAGTGGGACTAGCGGACTTCTCACAGATACGCAGTATTTT. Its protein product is CAISVSGTSGLLTDTQYF.

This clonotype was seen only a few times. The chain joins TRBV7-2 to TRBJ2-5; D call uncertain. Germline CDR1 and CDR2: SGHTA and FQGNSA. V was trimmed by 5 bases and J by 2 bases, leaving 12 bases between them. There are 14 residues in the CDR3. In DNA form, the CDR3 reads TGTGCCAGCAGCCGTAGACTCTCTCAAGAGACCCAGTACTTC. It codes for CASSRRLSQETQYF.

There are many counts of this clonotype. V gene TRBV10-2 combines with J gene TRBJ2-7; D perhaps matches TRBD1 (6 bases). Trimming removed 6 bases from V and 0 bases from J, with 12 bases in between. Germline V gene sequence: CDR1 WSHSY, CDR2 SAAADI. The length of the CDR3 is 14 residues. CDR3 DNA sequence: TGCGCCAGCAGGGACAGAATAACCTCCTACGAGCAGTACTTC. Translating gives CASRDRITSYEQYF.

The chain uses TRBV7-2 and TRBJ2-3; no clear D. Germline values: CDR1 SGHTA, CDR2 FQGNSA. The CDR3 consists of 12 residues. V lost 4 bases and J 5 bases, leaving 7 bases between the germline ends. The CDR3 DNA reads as TGTGCCAGCAGCTCAGTAGGAGATACGCAGTATTTT. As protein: CASSSVGDTQYF.

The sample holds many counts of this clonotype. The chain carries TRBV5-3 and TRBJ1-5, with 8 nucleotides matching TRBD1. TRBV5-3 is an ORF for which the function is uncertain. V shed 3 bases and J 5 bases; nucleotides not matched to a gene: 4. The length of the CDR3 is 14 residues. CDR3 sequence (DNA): TGTGCCAGAAGCTGGACAGGGTCGGATCAGCCCCAGCATTTT. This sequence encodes CARSWTGSDQPQHF.

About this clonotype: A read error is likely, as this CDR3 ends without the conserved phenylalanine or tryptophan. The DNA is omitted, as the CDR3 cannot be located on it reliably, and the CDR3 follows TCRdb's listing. The CDR3: CASSAEYSNYGYTFGS. The chain uses TRBV2 and TRBJ2-7. Germline CDR1 SNHLY, CDR2 FYNNEI. The CDR3 is 16 residues long, counting both termini.

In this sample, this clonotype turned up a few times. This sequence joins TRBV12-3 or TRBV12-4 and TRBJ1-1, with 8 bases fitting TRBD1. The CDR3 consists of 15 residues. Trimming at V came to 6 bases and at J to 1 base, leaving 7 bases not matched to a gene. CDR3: CASSRGQGGNTEAFF. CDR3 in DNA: TGTGCCAGCAGCCGAGGACAGGGAGGGAACACTGAAGCTTTCTTT.

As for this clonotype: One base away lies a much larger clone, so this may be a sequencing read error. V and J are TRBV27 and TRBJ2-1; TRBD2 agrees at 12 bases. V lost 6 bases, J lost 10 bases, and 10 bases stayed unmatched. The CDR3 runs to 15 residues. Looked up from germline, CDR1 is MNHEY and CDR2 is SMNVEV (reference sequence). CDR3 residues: CASSNPGLAGREQFF. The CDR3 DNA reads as TGTGCCAGCAGCAATCCGGGACTAGCGGGCCGCGAGCAGTTCTTC.

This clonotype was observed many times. The CDR3 DNA sequence: TGTGCCAGCAGCCAAGATGCCCCTAGCGGACCCTCTAGCACAGATACGCAGTATTTT. Protein product: CASSQDAPSGPSSTDTQYF. This sequence joins TRBV4-2 and TRBJ2-3, with 7 nucleotides matching TRBD2. Germline CDR1 LGHNA, CDR2 YNFKEQ. CDR3 length: 19 amino acids. V dropped 0 bases and J dropped 0; count of bases not matched to a gene: 12.

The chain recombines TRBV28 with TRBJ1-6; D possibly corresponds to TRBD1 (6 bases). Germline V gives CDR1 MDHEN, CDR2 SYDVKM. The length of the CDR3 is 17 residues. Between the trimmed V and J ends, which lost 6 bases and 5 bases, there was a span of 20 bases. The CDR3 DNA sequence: TGTGCCAGCAGCATAGACTTACCGGGGGGCAATAATTCACCCCTCCACTTT. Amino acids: CASSIDLPGGNNSPLHF.

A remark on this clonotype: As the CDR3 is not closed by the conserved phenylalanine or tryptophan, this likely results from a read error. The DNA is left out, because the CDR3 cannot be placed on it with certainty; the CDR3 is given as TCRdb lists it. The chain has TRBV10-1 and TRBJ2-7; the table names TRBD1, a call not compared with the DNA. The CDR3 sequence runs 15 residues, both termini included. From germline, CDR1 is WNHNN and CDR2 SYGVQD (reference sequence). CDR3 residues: CASNEQGASPLHFGN.

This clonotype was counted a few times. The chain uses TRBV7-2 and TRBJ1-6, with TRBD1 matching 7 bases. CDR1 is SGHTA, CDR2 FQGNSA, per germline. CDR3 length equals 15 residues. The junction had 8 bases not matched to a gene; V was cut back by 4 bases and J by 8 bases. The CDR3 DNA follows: TGTGCCAGCAGCTGGGGACAGTCGAACGATTCACCCCTCCACTTT. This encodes CASSWGQSNDSPLHF.